The T cell receptor beta chain under discussion was sequenced for a study of blood T cell repertoires in COVID-19. Overall study: Acute and convalescent COVID-19 specimens originated in the United States, Italy and Spain.

The study recruited people aged about 18 to 95 years across some 23 US areas. The ends were cut back, 3 bases at V and 3 bases at J, with 9 bases in the middle. There are 13 residues in the CDR3. Sequencing used immunoSEQ multiplex PCR; TCRdb keeps in-frame clones, though not all of them. The data show 300,000 or so clones, roughly 90% seen once. Sequenced sample: PBMCs or T cells enriched from blood (not recorded which). This chain uses TRBV12-3 or TRBV12-4 with TRBJ2-7; D remains unclear. This receptor was taken from a woman aged 50 to 60 who had been exposed to COVID-19. CDR3: CASSFGTLYEQYF. CDR3 bases: TGTGCCAGCAGTTTTGGCACCCTCTACGAGCAGTACTTC.